This TCR beta chain came from a study of cytomegalovirus exposure and HLA in healthy donors. General study findings and limits: Follow-up analysis later connected one missense variant in DCLRE1C with trimming of TCR beta V- and J-genes. Sequence variants that were highly shared formed a cluster that was likely a sequencing artifact. Investigators reported 150 to 200 TCR beta chains as tied to cytomegalovirus.

Donors likely had unrecorded immune exposures despite being nominally healthy when sampled. Germline lookup yields CDR1 MNHEY and CDR2 SMNVEV (reference sequence). Between the trimmed V and J ends, which lost 0 bases and 8 bases, there was a span of 25 bases. There are 18 residues in the CDR3. PCR primers comprised 60 Vbeta and 13 Jbeta primers. Here immunoSEQ multiplex PCR was the method, and the copy in TCRdb shows in-frame clones only, minus some. The sample holds roughly 200,000 clones, 86% seen once. In regard to this clone: Antigen specificity is unknown.

This chain joins TRBV27 and TRBJ1-2; weak D call: TRBD1 (6 bases). This receptor was identified in a young woman in good health and CMV-seronegative. Sequencing used PBMCs. The DNA of the CDR3 is TGTGCCAGCAGTTTATCGGGTGCGGGGTGGGCGGGGGCGCGCGGCTACACCTTC. Translation gives CASSLSGAGWAGARGYTF.